In its sample, the clone carrying this TCR beta chain was seen a few times. Its target is unknown. The sample comes from a study of blood T cells in healthy people across ages. Regarding the study as a whole: Older age went with lower TCR beta diversity per million T cells, in a roughly linear way. Naive T cell percentage strongly correlated with TCR beta diversity.

Primers used in a second PCR of about 7 to 12 cycles were a sample-barcoded 5' primer and a J-beta primer mix. TCRdb redid the calling of the 5' RACE reads with MiXCR, one entry per CDR3 protein. The sample holds approximately 1,000,000 distinct CDR3 sequences, about two fifths seen once. The sequence came from a man younger than 35 in good health. The specimen was blood.

CDR3 in amino acids: CASSLASQDSGYTF. The CDR3 DNA sequence: TGCGCCAGCAGCTTGGCCTCGCAGGATAGTGGCTACACCTTC. V gene TRBV5-1 combines with J gene TRBJ1-2; D remains ambiguous. The germline V and J ends were trimmed by 0 bases and 7 bases, with 13 bases remaining between them. Germline loops: CDR1 SGHRS, CDR2 YFSETQ. CDR3 size: 14 residues.